This TCR beta chain was recovered during a study of T cell repertoires in cytomegalovirus infection. The germline V gene has CDR1 SGHTA and CDR2 FQGNSA. The CDR3 extends over 15 amino acids. With 6 bases clipped from V and 1 base from J, the junction kept 7 bases outside the gene matches. This clonotype came up many times. TCRdb independently ran MiXCR on the reads; one entry per CDR3 protein. This table has fewer than 350,000 distinct CDR3 sequences, more than 8% appearing once. The sequencing sample was made of PBMCs. The chain links TRBV7-2 to TRBJ2-3, with 7 positions matching TRBD1. The sequence was obtained from a human donor in good health (CMV status not recorded). Some clones in this sample may be carry-over from other donors' samples. As DNA, the CDR3 is TGTGCCAGCAGAAAGGGGGCGGAACGCACAGATACGCAGTATTTT. Its protein product is CASRKGAERTDTQYF.